The clone carrying this T cell receptor beta chain was detected a few times. Deletions cut 3 bases from V and 5 bases from J, with 7 bases between. Germline-derived CDR1 and CDR2 are MGHDK and SYGVNS. The CDR3 runs 12 residues. The sample is drawn from a study of blood T cell repertoires in COVID-19. Across the study: Donors in the United States, Italy and Spain gave samples during acute or convalescent COVID-19.

In the study's own analysis: For nucleated cells, counts were estimated from reference gene primer amplification. The assay was immunoSEQ multiplex PCR, and TCRdb's table has in-frame clones only and misses some. The DNA gave D and trimming, while V, J and clone size come from that table. The table lists fewer than 15,000 clones, roughly 88% of them singletons. The sequenced sample was peripheral blood. The TCR sequence derives from a human donor in a cohort sampled during active COVID-19. This chain uses TRBV25-1 with TRBJ1-2; D possibly corresponds to TRBD1 (5 bases). CDR3 region: CASSEQGYGYTF. The CDR3 DNA follows: TGTGCCAGCAGTGAGCAGGGATATGGCTACACCTTC.